The present TCR beta chain was sequenced within a study of neurological immune-mediated disorders. This clonotype was detected many times. Trimming removed 2 bases at V and 13 bases at J, with 20 bases between. The CDR3 has 14 amino acids. The germline V gene has CDR1 DFQATT and CDR2 SNEGSKA (reference sequence). One entry per CDR3 protein, called by TCRdb with MiXCR from the 5' RACE reads. The sample yields about 46,000 distinct CDR3 sequences, 1.9% seen once. This clonotype was sampled from a woman aged 40 to 50 with multiple sclerosis. Sequencing input: PBMCs. The chain has TRBV20-1 and TRBJ1-4; tentatively, D is TRBD1 (6 bases). The CDR3 loop is CSARQSGSAGALFF. The CDR3 nucleotides read TGCAGTGCTAGACAATCGGGCAGCGCGGGGGCACTGTTTTTT.